Below, 27 T cell receptor beta chains from the same sample are listed, as sequenced in a study of shared clonotypes between healthy human individuals. TCRdb's copy holds only in-frame clones and misses some; the assay was immunoSEQ multiplex PCR. The sample holds about 2.3 million clones; 93% are singletons and the top ten take about 0.41%. Sequenced sample: naive CD4+ T cells from PBMCs. Subset described: CD45RA+ positively selected. The receptors were gathered from a man aged 18 to 30 in good health. Some clones in this sample may be carry-over from other donors' samples.

The rearrangement links TRBV5-1 to TRBJ2-5; 8 positions agree with TRBD2. The J segment lost 1 base and the V segment lost 4 bases, leaving 3 bases of the junction unmatched. This CDR3 has 14 amino acids. Germline CDR1 is SGHRS and CDR2 is YFSETQ. The chain's CDR3 is CASSQGTSQETQYF. Written as DNA, the CDR3 is TGCGCCAGCAGCCAAGGGACTAGCCAAGAGACCCAGTACTTC.

This clone was recorded once. The rearrangement joins TRBV19 to TRBJ1-4; possible D gene TRBD1, 6 bases. The V and J ends lost 4 bases and 6 bases respectively, with 15 bases between them. The germline gives CDR1 LNHDA, CDR2 SQIVND (reference sequence). The CDR3 runs 15 residues. The CDR3 DNA is TGTGCCAGTAGTACAATTAGGGGGACGCATGAAAAACTGTTTTTT. Translation: CASSTIRGTHEKLFF.

This chain links TRBV19 with TRBJ1-2; TRBD1 aligns across 10 bases. The CDR3 is made up of 15 amino acids. The V and J ends lost 6 bases and 1 base, in that order; junction bases with no gene match: 5. Per the germline V gene, CDR1 is LNHDA and CDR2 is SQIVND (reference sequence). This CDR3 reads CASRETGGVNYGYTF. CDR3 coding DNA: TGTGCCAGTAGAGAGACAGGGGGCGTTAACTATGGCTACACCTTC.

The CDR3 DNA is TGTGCCAGCAGTGCTATGAGGGGTATCAACACCGGGGAGCTGTTTTTT. Its protein product is CASSAMRGINTGELFF. The chain uses TRBV25-1 and TRBJ2-2; D is possibly TRBD1 or TRBD2 (5 bases each). This CDR3 spans 16 amino acids. Per germline, CDR1 MGHDK and CDR2 SYGVNS. Trimming took off 4 bases at V and 2 bases at J, with 14 bases between the two ends.

The CDR3 sequence is CASSLQGGKLFF. CDR3 coding DNA: TGTGCCAGCAGCTTACAGGGAGGGAAACTGTTTTTT. The chain links TRBV7-6 to TRBJ1-4; perhaps TRBD1 as D (5 bases). The germline CDR1 and CDR2 sequences are SGHVS and FNYEAQ. Trimming removed 2 bases at V and 11 bases at J, with 9 bases between. There are 12 residues in the CDR3.

The V and J genes are TRBV4-1 and TRBJ2-7, with 9 bases matching TRBD1. V lost 4 bases to trimming and J lost 2 bases; unmatched junction nucleotides: 3. The CDR3 has 14 residues. Per germline, CDR1 MGHRA and CDR2 YSYEKL. CDR3 protein: CASSLGQGTYEQYF. The DNA for the CDR3 is TGCGCCAGCAGCCTGGGACAGGGAACCTACGAGCAGTACTTC.

This chain links TRBV9 with TRBJ2-7, with 7 positions matching TRBD2. Germline CDR1 is SGDLS and CDR2 is YYNGEE. V lost 4 bases to trimming and J lost 2 bases; unmatched junction nucleotides: 6. The length of the CDR3 is 14 residues. CDR3 nucleotide sequence: TGTGCCAGCAGCCTGACTAGCAGGGCCTACGAGCAGTACTTC. Translation: CASSLTSRAYEQYF.

The CDR3 region has the DNA TGTGCCAGCAGTTACTCGCAGGGACGGGACGAGCAGTACTTC. Encoded protein: CASSYSQGRDEQYF. The rearrangement links TRBV6-5 to TRBJ2-5; D possibly matches TRBD1 or TRBD2 (5 bases each). Matching the DNA end better, TRBJ2-7 makes the J call doubtful. The germline V gene has CDR1 MNHEY and CDR2 SVGAGI. The CDR3 is 14 amino acids.

The chain couples TRBV18 to TRBJ1-3, with D unresolved. The CDR3 extends over 14 amino acids. The germline gives CDR1 KGHSH, CDR2 LQKENI. V was cut by 6 bases and J by 0 bases, with 9 bases left in between. The CDR3 reads CASSAGFSGNTIYF. CDR3 DNA: TGTGCCAGCTCCGCGGGGTTCTCTGGAAACACCATATATTTT.

This chain links TRBV21-1 with TRBJ2-2; the D call in the table, TRBD2, was not verified against the DNA. TRBV21-1 is deemed a pseudogene. This CDR3 contains 15 residues. The chain's CDR3 is CASSKGGGATGELFF. In nucleotides, the CDR3 is TGTGCCAGCAGCAAAGGTGGCGGGGCAACCGGGGAGCTGTTTTTT.

The chain recombines TRBV6-1 with TRBJ1-1; the match to TRBD1 covers 8 bases. V lost 3 bases and J lost 1; bases outside the gene matches: 10. The CDR3 is 17 amino acids. Germline V lookup: CDR1 MNHNS, CDR2 SASEGT. DNA for the CDR3: TGTGCCAGCAGTGATTTGTGGGACAGGCGATCGAACACTGAAGCTTTCTTT. As protein: CASSDLWDRRSNTEAFF.

The chain joins TRBV30 to TRBJ2-1; 14 nucleotides align to TRBD2. Per the germline V gene, CDR1 is GTSNPN and CDR2 is SVGIG (reference sequence). V shed 2 bases and J 7 bases; nucleotides not matched to a gene: 4. CDR3 length: 15 residues. The CDR3 sequence is CAWSPGTSGGNEQFF. In DNA, the CDR3 is TGTGCCTGGAGTCCGGGGACTAGCGGGGGAAATGAGCAGTTCTTC.

The genes are TRBV6-5 and TRBJ2-7; unclear D gene. Trimming removed 5 bases at V and 7 bases at J, with 15 bases between. CDR3 length: 13 amino acids. CDR1 and CDR2 (germline): MNHEY, SVGAGI. Written as DNA, the CDR3 is TGTGCCAGCAGTCCCTTACGGGTCGAGGAGCAGTACTTC. It yields the protein CASSPLRVEEQYF.

The chain is built from TRBV28 and TRBJ2-7; TRBD2 matches at 7 bases. The CDR3 is 15 amino acids. From germline, CDR1 is MDHEN and CDR2 SYDVKM. V trimming: 6 bases; J trimming: 8 bases; junction bases outside the gene matches: 16. CDR3 sequence: CASRTGTTTTFKQYF. The CDR3 DNA reads TGTGCCAGCAGGACCGGGACTACCACTACGTTCAAGCAGTACTTC.

The gene calls are TRBV19 and TRBJ2-7; D could derive from TRBD1 or TRBD2 (5 bases each). The CDR3 contains 15 residues. The V gene lost 4 bases and the J gene lost 3 bases, with 16 bases spanning the gap. Germline CDR1 LNHDA, CDR2 SQIVND (reference sequence). This CDR3 is CASSSPGQGNYEQYF. CDR3 coding DNA: TGTGCCAGTAGTAGCCCGGGGCAGGGAAACTACGAGCAGTACTTC.

The rearrangement joins TRBV14 to TRBJ2-2; D possibly matches TRBD1 or TRBD2 (5 bases each). Germline-derived CDR1 and CDR2 are SGHDN and FVKESK. The CDR3 totals 15 residues. V was cut by 0 bases and J by 6 bases, with 11 bases left in between. In DNA, the CDR3 is TGTGCCAGCAGCCAAGATGAGTGGGGACCCGGGGAGCTGTTTTTT. Protein product: CASSQDEWGPGELFF.

The rearrangement links TRBV9 to TRBJ2-2, with 8 bases matching TRBD1. With 4 bases clipped from V and 2 bases from J, the junction kept 10 bases outside the gene matches. The germline gives CDR1 SGDLS, CDR2 YYNGEE. The CDR3 is 17 amino acids. This CDR3 reads CASSSHTGGGNTGELFF. In nucleotides, the CDR3 is TGTGCCAGCAGCTCACACACAGGGGGAGGAAACACCGGGGAGCTGTTTTTT.

J is TRBJ2-3 and V is TRBV28; TRBD2 aligns across 9 bases. Per the germline V gene, CDR1 is MDHEN and CDR2 is SYDVKM. After removal of 1 base from V and 7 bases from J, the junction contained 9 bases not matched to a gene. There are 16 residues in the CDR3. The CDR3 DNA is TGTGCCAGCAGTTTATCGGGCGGGAGGGATATTTATACGCAGTATTTT. Amino acids: CASSLSGGRDIYTQYF.

A single count supports this clone. The chain is built from TRBV5-1 and TRBJ1-2; D may be TRBD1 (5 bases). V lost 4 bases and J 6 bases, leaving 16 bases between the germline ends. This CDR3 has 14 amino acids. CDR1 is SGHRS, CDR2 YFSETQ, per germline. The CDR3 loop reads CASSRPQGEDGYTF. CDR3 coding DNA: TGCGCCAGCAGCAGACCCCAGGGAGAAGATGGCTACACCTTC.

This chain connects TRBV7-2 to TRBJ2-1; TRBD2 agrees at 14 bases. Germline-derived CDR1 and CDR2 are SGHTA and FQGNSA. This CDR3 spans 17 amino acids. With V trimmed by 2 bases and J by 6 bases, 6 bases remained unmatched. The CDR3 nucleotides read TGTGCCAGCAGCTTATACGGGACTAGCGGGAGCAGCAATGAGCAGTTCTTC. It yields the protein CASSLYGTSGSSNEQFF.

The genes are TRBV6-1 and TRBJ2-7; D unclear. Germline V lookup: CDR1 MNHNS, CDR2 SASEGT. V lost 10 bases, J lost 3 bases, and 13 bases lay in between. The CDR3 is made up of 12 amino acids. CDR3 protein: CATTTWGYEQYF. The CDR3 nucleotides are TGTGCCACCACGACGTGGGGCTACGAGCAGTACTTC.

This chain joins TRBV7-2 and TRBJ2-7; D call uncertain. Germline values: CDR1 SGHTA, CDR2 FQGNSA. There are 15 residues in the CDR3. Trimming removed 5 bases at V and 1 base at J, with 15 bases between. In DNA form, the CDR3 reads TGTGCCAGCAGCGCCGACTCGAACCCTTCCTACGAGCAGTACTTC. Translating it yields CASSADSNPSYEQYF.

The chain recombines TRBV13 with TRBJ2-7; 8 nucleotides align to TRBD2. The CDR3 runs 16 residues. V was pared by 3 bases and J by 2 bases, with 9 bases of the junction left unmatched. Germline CDR1 reads PRHDT; CDR2 reads FYEKMQ (reference sequence). Here the CDR3 DNA reads TGTGCCAGCAGCTTTACCGGGACTAGGATCGCCTACGAGCAGTACTTC. It translates to CASSFTGTRIAYEQYF.

The CDR3 sequence is CASSSLGFNQPQHF. In DNA form, the CDR3 reads TGTGCCAGCAGTTCGCTGGGGTTTAATCAGCCCCAGCATTTT. The chain is built from TRBV27 and TRBJ1-5; D gene uncertain. Trimming took off 4 bases at V and 4 bases at J, with 11 bases between the two ends. CDR1 is MNHEY and CDR2 is SMNVEV in the germline V gene (reference sequence). The CDR3 runs 14 residues.

V is TRBV6-5 and J is TRBJ1-1; no reliable D call. CDR3 length: 15 residues. With 6 bases removed from V and 0 bases from J, the gap between germline ends came to 14 bases. Germline CDR1 and CDR2: MNHEY and SVGAGI. As DNA, the CDR3 is TGTGCCAGCAGGCGGCACGGACCGCTGAACACTGAAGCTTTCTTT. Translation: CASRRHGPLNTEAFF.

A note on this clone: Other DNA variants within this sample encode the same CDR3. The chain uses TRBV15 and TRBJ1-5, with D uncertain. Trimming removed 3 bases at V and 2 bases at J, with 5 bases between. Germline V gives CDR1 LNHNV, CDR2 YYDKDF (reference sequence). The CDR3 covers 13 residues. CDR3: CATSRVGNQPQHF. The CDR3 DNA reads as TGTGCCACCAGCAGGGTCGGCAATCAGCCCCAGCATTTT.

The chain carries TRBV15 and TRBJ2-5; TRBD2 matches 9 bases. The length of the CDR3 is 16 residues. Per germline, CDR1 LNHNV and CDR2 YYDKDF (reference sequence). Trimming removed 4 bases from V and 2 bases from J; junction bases left unmatched: 8. As DNA, the CDR3 is TGTGCCACCAGCATTTCCAGACTAGCGGATCAAGAGACCCAGTACTTC. Its protein is CATSISRLADQETQYF.